This TCR beta chain was retrieved from a study of monozygotic twins with inflammatory bowel disease. The germline V gene has CDR1 SGHRS and CDR2 YFSETQ. CDR3 length equals 12 residues. From the 5' RACE reads, TCRdb lists one entry per CDR3 protein and no DNA. Reported are approximately 150,000 distinct CDR3 sequences; the ten largest clones contain approximately 7.4%. The receptor was derived from a human donor with ulcerative colitis or Crohn's disease, or a healthy co-twin of an affected twin (not recorded which). Sequencing input: blood. The rearrangement links TRBV5-1 to TRBJ2-5; TCRdb returns TRBD2, unconfirmable since there is no DNA. This CDR3 is CASSTSGETQYF.